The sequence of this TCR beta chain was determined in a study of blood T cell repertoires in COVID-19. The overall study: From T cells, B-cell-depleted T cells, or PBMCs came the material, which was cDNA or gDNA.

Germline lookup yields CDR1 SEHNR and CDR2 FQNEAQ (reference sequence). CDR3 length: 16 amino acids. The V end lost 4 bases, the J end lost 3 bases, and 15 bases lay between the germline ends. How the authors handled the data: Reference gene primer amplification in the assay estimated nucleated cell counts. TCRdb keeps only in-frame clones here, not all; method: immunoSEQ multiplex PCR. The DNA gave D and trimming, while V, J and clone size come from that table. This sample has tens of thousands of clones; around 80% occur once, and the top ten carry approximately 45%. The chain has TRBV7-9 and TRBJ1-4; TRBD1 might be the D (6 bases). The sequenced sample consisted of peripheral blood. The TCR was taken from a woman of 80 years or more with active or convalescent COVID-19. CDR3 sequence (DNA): TGTGCCAGCAGCTCCTATACGGGGGGGCCTAATGAAAAACTGTTTTTT. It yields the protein CASSSYTGGPNEKLFF. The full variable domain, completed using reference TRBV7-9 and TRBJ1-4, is DTGVSQNPRHKITKRGQNVTFRCDPISEHNRLYWYRQTLGQGPEFLTYFQNEAQLEKSRLLSDRFSAERPKGSFSTLEIQRTEQGDSAMYLCASSSYTGGPNEKLFFGSGTQLSVL.